The rows below give T cell receptor beta chains drawn from one sample of a study of blood T cells in healthy people across ages. TCRdb reanalysed the 5' RACE reads using MiXCR and keeps one entry per CDR3 protein. This table holds around 750,000 distinct CDR3 sequences, about 53% found once. Sequencing used blood. The receptors originated from a man aged 80 or over in good health. CDR3s include the opening cysteine and the closing phenylalanine or tryptophan. Each record gives: V gene, clone size, D gene, J gene, CDR3 DNA, CDR3 protein. A D gene is named only where the DNA matches it firmly. Size is omitted from some rows. Given values are once, few, many or a class for expanded clones.

v_call: TRBV20-1
clone_size: few
d_call: TRBD2
j_call: TRBJ2-3
cdr3_nt: TGCAGTGCTAGAGATTGGTCCCAACGCGCGGGAGTTCTGACAGATACGCAGTATTTT
cdr3_aa: CSARDWSQRAGVLTDTQYF

v_call: TRBV20-1
clone_size: NA
d_call: TRBD2
j_call: TRBJ2-3
cdr3_nt: TGCAGTGCTAGCGGCGGGAGGGCCAACACAGATACGCAGTATTTT
cdr3_aa: CSASGGRANTDTQYF

v_call: TRBV29-1
clone_size: NA
d_call: NA
j_call: TRBJ2-7
cdr3_nt: TGCAGCGTAGTGGGGGGCGCCTCAGCCTACGAGCAGTACTTC
cdr3_aa: CSVVGGASAYEQYF

v_call: TRBV10-3
clone_size: few
d_call: TRBD2
j_call: TRBJ2-3
cdr3_nt: TGTGCCATCAGGGGACTAGCGGGAAAGGCAGATACGCAGTATTTT
cdr3_aa: CAIRGLAGKADTQYF

v_call: TRBV7-9
clone_size: NA
d_call: TRBD2
j_call: TRBJ2-3
cdr3_nt: TGTGCCAGCAGCTTAAGAGTGGGTGCGACTAGCGATACAGATACGCAGTATTTT
cdr3_aa: CASSLRVGATSDTDTQYF

v_call: TRBV10-3
clone_size: NA
d_call: NA
j_call: TRBJ2-5
cdr3_nt: TGTGCCATCAGTGAGTCAGAAGGGAACCAAGAGACCCAGTACTTC
cdr3_aa: CAISESEGNQETQYF

v_call: TRBV20-1
clone_size: NA
d_call: TRBD2
j_call: TRBJ2-3
cdr3_nt: TGCAGTGCTAGCGTGGGGGAGGGCCGTTCCGGTACGCAGTATTTT
cdr3_aa: CSASVGEGRSGTQYF

v_call: TRBV5-6
clone_size: once
d_call: TRBD2
j_call: TRBJ2-5
cdr3_nt: TGTGCCAGCAGCTTGGGCGGGAGGGGCTCCTACAATGAGCAGTACTTC
cdr3_aa: CASSLGGRGSYNEQYF

v_call: TRBV7-2
clone_size: NA
d_call: TRBD2
j_call: TRBJ2-2
cdr3_nt: TGTGCCAGCAGCTCCAACATGGCGGGAGCCTTGAACACCGGGGAGCTGTTTTTT
cdr3_aa: CASSSNMAGALNTGELFF

v_call: TRBV12-3/TRBV12-4
clone_size: NA
d_call: TRBD1
j_call: TRBJ2-1
cdr3_nt: TGTGCCAGCAGGGGGGACAGGGCTCCCCACAATGAGCAGTTCTTC
cdr3_aa: CASRGDRAPHNEQFF

v_call: TRBV5-6
clone_size: few
d_call: NA
j_call: TRBJ2-5
cdr3_nt: TGTGCCAGCAGCTCCCAGTCGTACCAAGAGACCCAGTACTTC
cdr3_aa: CASSSQSYQETQYF

v_call: TRBV6-1
clone_size: NA
d_call: NA
j_call: TRBJ2-4
cdr3_nt: TGTGCCAGCAGCTCCTTAAACATTCAGTACTTC
cdr3_aa: CASSSLNIQYF

v_call: TRBV29-1
clone_size: many
d_call: NA
j_call: TRBJ2-5
cdr3_nt: TGCAGCTCAACGCTTACAGGCGAGACCCAGTACTTC
cdr3_aa: CSSTLTGETQYF

v_call: TRBV20-1
clone_size: NA
d_call: TRBD1
j_call: TRBJ2-3
cdr3_nt: TGCAGTGCAGGGGGCCCTGGGGATACGCAGTATTTT
cdr3_aa: CSAGGPGDTQYF

v_call: TRBV7-9
clone_size: NA
d_call: NA
j_call: TRBJ2-5
cdr3_nt: TGTGCCAGCAGCCAAGGTGGCCGGGGCTATGAGACCCAGTACTTC
cdr3_aa: CASSQGGRGYETQYF

v_call: TRBV20-1
clone_size: NA
d_call: NA
j_call: TRBJ1-6
cdr3_nt: TGCAGTGCTAACTCTCTGGGGGCGGGGGATTCACCCCTCCACTTT
cdr3_aa: CSANSLGAGDSPLHF

v_call: TRBV20-1
clone_size: NA
d_call: NA
j_call: TRBJ2-4
cdr3_nt: TGCAGTGCTAACCGGGACAATAATCAGTACTTC
cdr3_aa: CSANRDNNQYF

v_call: TRBV5-1
clone_size: NA
d_call: NA
j_call: TRBJ2-1
cdr3_nt: TGCGCCAGCTGCGTAGCCGAGTCCTACAATGAGCAGTTCTTC
cdr3_aa: CASCVAESYNEQFF

v_call: TRBV28
clone_size: NA
d_call: NA
j_call: TRBJ1-5
cdr3_nt: TGTGCCAGCAGTTTAATTTCGGGAGGTAATCAGCCCCAGCATTTT
cdr3_aa: CASSLISGGNQPQHF

v_call: TRBV28
clone_size: NA
d_call: NA
j_call: TRBJ2-4
cdr3_nt: TGTGCCAGCAGGTTCTCCGGGACACCATCCAAAAACATTCAGTACTTC
cdr3_aa: CASRFSGTPSKNIQYF

v_call: TRBV2
clone_size: NA
d_call: NA
j_call: TRBJ1-2
cdr3_nt: TGTGCCGTAGAACCGGGACAATCTGGCTACACCTTC
cdr3_aa: CAVEPGQSGYTF

v_call: TRBV10-3
clone_size: NA
d_call: NA
j_call: TRBJ2-7
cdr3_nt: TGTGCCATCAGGGAGCCGGGACTGGCCTACGAGCAGTACTTC
cdr3_aa: CAIREPGLAYEQYF

v_call: TRBV7-9
clone_size: few
d_call: NA
j_call: TRBJ2-1
cdr3_nt: TGTGCCAGCACCCTCCGGGCAATCGACTGGTACTCCTACAATGAGCAGTTCTTC
cdr3_aa: CASTLRAIDWYSYNEQFF

v_call: TRBV20-1
clone_size: NA
d_call: NA
j_call: TRBJ2-5
cdr3_nt: TGCAGTGCTAGTTACTCCAGCAATGAGCAGTACTTC
cdr3_aa: CSASYSSNEQYF

v_call: TRBV10-3
clone_size: few
d_call: NA
j_call: TRBJ2-1
cdr3_nt: TGTGCCATCAGTGTAGGGGGAGGCACCTACAATGAGCAGTTCTTC
cdr3_aa: CAISVGGGTYNEQFF

v_call: TRBV2
clone_size: NA
d_call: NA
j_call: TRBJ1-4
cdr3_nt: TGTGCCAGCAGTGATGGTTGGTATAATGAAAAACTGTTTTTT
cdr3_aa: CASSDGWYNEKLFF

v_call: TRBV29-1
clone_size: many
d_call: TRBD1
j_call: TRBJ2-3
cdr3_nt: TGCAGCATGCCGACGCAGGGACAGCGGACGCAGTATTTT
cdr3_aa: CSMPTQGQRTQYF

v_call: TRBV28
clone_size: few
d_call: NA
j_call: TRBJ2-7
cdr3_nt: TGTGCCAGCAGTCCGAGAAAGGGTCCGGAGTACTTC
cdr3_aa: CASSPRKGPEYF

v_call: TRBV11-2
clone_size: NA
d_call: NA
j_call: TRBJ1-4
cdr3_nt: TGTGCCAGCCGCACCTGGGGCCGACAGGATGAAAAACTGTTTTTT
cdr3_aa: CASRTWGRQDEKLFF

v_call: TRBV7-2
clone_size: NA
d_call: NA
j_call: TRBJ2-1
cdr3_nt: TGTGCCAGCAGGGGAGGACCCCTCTCCTACAATGAGCAGTTCTTC
cdr3_aa: CASRGGPLSYNEQFF

v_call: TRBV6-4
clone_size: NA
d_call: NA
j_call: TRBJ2-1
cdr3_nt: TGTGCCAGCAGTGGGGCCCTCTACCTGGAGGGAGTGTCCCCCTACAATGAGCAGTTCTTC
cdr3_aa: CASSGALYLEGVSPYNEQFF

v_call: TRBV10-3
clone_size: few
d_call: TRBD2
j_call: TRBJ2-1
cdr3_nt: TGTGCCATCAGTGAGTCGAACCTCCTAGCGGGAGCTGGCGATGAGCAGTTCTTC
cdr3_aa: CAISESNLLAGAGDEQFF

v_call: TRBV7-8
clone_size: NA
d_call: NA
j_call: TRBJ1-4
cdr3_nt: TGTGCCAGCAGCTTAGTAAGAGCAGGTCAAGTCGAGAAACTGTTTTTT
cdr3_aa: CASSLVRAGQVEKLFF

v_call: TRBV5-6
clone_size: few
d_call: TRBD1
j_call: TRBJ1-2
cdr3_nt: TGTGCCAGCAGCTCGGGGACAGGCGCCGGCTATGGCTACACCTTC
cdr3_aa: CASSSGTGAGYGYTF

v_call: TRBV20-1
clone_size: NA
d_call: TRBD2
j_call: TRBJ2-5
cdr3_nt: TGCAGTGCGACCCTACTAGCGGGAGAAGGAGAGCAGTACTTC
cdr3_aa: CSATLLAGEGEQYF

v_call: TRBV24-1
clone_size: NA
d_call: TRBD1
j_call: TRBJ2-7
cdr3_nt: TGTGCCACCAGTACGGGACAGGGTTTCTACGAGCAGTACTTC
cdr3_aa: CATSTGQGFYEQYF

v_call: TRBV7-2
clone_size: few
d_call: TRBD1
j_call: TRBJ2-1
cdr3_nt: TGTGCCAGCAGCTTAGTATCCGGGACAGGGTTCTACAATGAGCAGTTCTTC
cdr3_aa: CASSLVSGTGFYNEQFF

v_call: TRBV6-6
clone_size: NA
d_call: NA
j_call: TRBJ2-7
cdr3_nt: TGTGCCAGCAGTTACTCCGGGAGAGCCTACGAGCAGTACTTC
cdr3_aa: CASSYSGRAYEQYF

v_call: TRBV21-1
clone_size: NA
d_call: NA
j_call: TRBJ1-2
cdr3_nt: TGTGCCAGCAGCAAAGGAGGGCCCCCAGGGGCCTATGGCTACACCTTC
cdr3_aa: CASSKGGPPGAYGYTF

v_call: TRBV29-1
clone_size: NA
d_call: TRBD1
j_call: TRBJ1-2
cdr3_nt: TGCAGCGTCCGCGCCATGACAGGGCTAGGCTACACCTTC
cdr3_aa: CSVRAMTGLGYTF

v_call: TRBV10-3
clone_size: NA
d_call: NA
j_call: TRBJ1-2
cdr3_nt: TGTGCCATCAACGAGGGGGGCTATGGCTACACCTTC
cdr3_aa: CAINEGGYGYTF

v_call: TRBV7-9
clone_size: NA
d_call: NA
j_call: TRBJ1-1
cdr3_nt: TGTGCCAGCAGCTTAGCAGGTGCAAGGGCTTTCTTT
cdr3_aa: CASSLAGARAFF

v_call: TRBV28
clone_size: NA
d_call: TRBD1
j_call: TRBJ1-2
cdr3_nt: TGTGCCAGTTTTGACAGGGGAAACTATGGCTACACCTTC
cdr3_aa: CASFDRGNYGYTF

v_call: TRBV2
clone_size: NA
d_call: TRBD1
j_call: TRBJ1-2
cdr3_nt: TGTGCCAGCAAGGGCAGGGGGTTTTCTAACTATGGCTACACCTTC
cdr3_aa: CASKGRGFSNYGYTF

v_call: TRBV7-9
clone_size: NA
d_call: TRBD1
j_call: TRBJ2-3
cdr3_nt: TGTGCCAGCAGCGGAGCCAGGGACAGAGACGCGTATTTT
cdr3_aa: CASSGARDRDAYF

v_call: TRBV3-1
clone_size: NA
d_call: TRBD2
j_call: TRBJ2-5
cdr3_nt: TGTGCCAGCAGCCCCCAGCTAGCGGGAGGGCGGGAGACCCAGTACTTC
cdr3_aa: CASSPQLAGGRETQYF

v_call: TRBV7-2
clone_size: NA
d_call: NA
j_call: TRBJ2-3
cdr3_nt: TGTGCCAGCAGCTTAGGGCGGCGTAACAGATACGCGTATTTT
cdr3_aa: CASSLGRRNRYAYF

v_call: TRBV20-1
clone_size: NA
d_call: TRBD2
j_call: TRBJ2-7
cdr3_nt: TGCAGTGCTGGGACTAGCGGGAGAAGGTCGAGGGGGGACGAGCAGTACTTC
cdr3_aa: CSAGTSGRRSRGDEQYF

v_call: TRBV7-2
clone_size: NA
d_call: NA
j_call: TRBJ2-7
cdr3_nt: TGTGCCAGCAGCTTAGACCTTAGCACCTACGAGCAGTACTTC
cdr3_aa: CASSLDLSTYEQYF

v_call: TRBV29-1
clone_size: NA
d_call: TRBD1
j_call: TRBJ1-5
cdr3_nt: TGCAGCGTCAGGACAGGGAATAGCAATCAGCCCCAGCATTTT
cdr3_aa: CSVRTGNSNQPQHF

v_call: TRBV9
clone_size: few
d_call: NA
j_call: TRBJ1-1
cdr3_nt: TGTGCCAGCAGCCAGGGTCAGAACACTGAAGCTTTCTTT
cdr3_aa: CASSQGQNTEAFF

v_call: TRBV12-3/TRBV12-4
clone_size: NA
d_call: NA
j_call: TRBJ2-5
cdr3_nt: TGTGCCAGCAGTGCGACCCGTCCGGGTGGGACCCAGTACTTC
cdr3_aa: CASSATRPGGTQYF

v_call: TRBV20-1
clone_size: NA
d_call: TRBD1
j_call: TRBJ1-5
cdr3_nt: TGCAGTGCTAGATTCCGGGACAGGGGCAATCAGCCCCAGCATTTT
cdr3_aa: CSARFRDRGNQPQHF

v_call: TRBV24-1
clone_size: few
d_call: NA
j_call: TRBJ1-2
cdr3_nt: TGTGCCACCAGTGCGCAGGGCTTCTATGGCTACACCTTC
cdr3_aa: CATSAQGFYGYTF